This section outlines one T cell receptor beta chain sequence together with its context. The antigen is not known. The sample comes from a study of cytomegalovirus exposure and HLA in healthy donors. 13 Jbeta primers and 60 Vbeta primers were used for the PCR. Study processing details: A later analysis counted 80 million or so unique TCR beta chains, some 12 million shared. The protocol was immunoSEQ multiplex PCR, while the TCRdb copy is restricted to in-frame clones and leaves out a portion. V, J and clone size are those of that table, while D and trimming were read from the DNA. Here the sample spans some 140,000 clones, over 70% being singletons. Broader study findings: With later analysis, a missense DCLRE1C variant became linked to TCR beta V- and J-gene trimming. A later analysis showed that HLA-associated TCR beta chains had undergone more clonal expansion than equally common others. In all likelihood, a cluster of highly shared sequence variants was a sequencing artifact.

This CDR3 spans 15 amino acids. The V end lost 4 bases, the J end lost 3 bases, and 12 bases lay between the germline ends. Per the germline V gene, CDR1 is KGHSH and CDR2 is LQKENI. This TCR came from a man aged 25-40 years in good health and CMV-seronegative. Sequences were obtained from PBMCs. This chain links TRBV18 with TRBJ2-2; maybe TRBD2 (5 bases). The CDR3 DNA is TGTGCCAGCTCACGAACTGGACTTGACACCGGGGAGCTGTTTTTT. It codes for CASSRTGLDTGELFF.